One and the same sample provided the 9 T cell receptor beta chains below, sequenced in a study of CD8 T cells in ankylosing spondylitis. TCRdb reprocessed the 5' RACE reads via MiXCR and lists one record per CDR3 protein. Here the sample spans about 140,000 distinct CDR3 sequences, approximately 8.4% being singletons. Material for sequencing was synovial fluid, either unsorted or a sorted T cell fraction (not recorded which). All receptors come from a male donor with ankylosing spondylitis.

The J gene is TRBJ2-3, the V gene TRBV20-1; TRBD2 matches at 9 bases. The V and J ends lost 6 bases and 1 base, in that order; junction bases with no gene match: 8. From germline, CDR1 is DFQATT and CDR2 SNEGSKA (reference sequence). The CDR3 has 15 residues. The DNA of the CDR3 is TGCAGTGCGTCCCGGCGGACTAGCGGCACAGATACGCAGTATTTT. Translation: CSASRRTSGTDTQYF.

V is TRBV7-9 and J is TRBJ2-7; D not certain. Germline CDR1 reads SEHNR; CDR2 reads FQNEAQ (reference sequence). The CDR3 contains 15 residues. Trimming shortened V by 4 bases and J by 2 bases, and 15 bases separated the two germline ends. This CDR3 is CASSSRSLQPYEQYF. The CDR3 DNA reads as TGTGCCAGCAGCTCCCGGTCCCTACAGCCCTACGAGCAGTACTTC.

V and J are TRBV2 and TRBJ2-5; TRBD1 matches at 7 bases. Germline loops: CDR1 SNHLY, CDR2 FYNNEI. The CDR3 totals 14 residues. The ends lost 6 bases at V and 2 bases at J; junction bases unmatched: 6. The CDR3 spells CASSMGQPQETQYF. The CDR3 DNA sequence: TGTGCCAGCAGCATGGGACAGCCGCAAGAGACCCAGTACTTC. The full variable domain, with the rest looked up from reference TRBV2 and TRBJ2-5, is EPEVTQTPSHQVTQMGQEVILRCVPISNHLYFYWYRQILGQKVEFLVSFYNNEISEKSEIFDDQFSVERPDGSNFTLKIRSTKLEDSAMYFCASSMGQPQETQYFGPGTRLLVL.

This clonotype showed up just a few times. V gene TRBV4-2 combines with J gene TRBJ2-5, with 9 bases matching TRBD2. The CDR3 covers 16 residues. Trimming cost V 4 bases and J 1 base; bases outside gene matches: 7. Germline assignment: CDR1 LGHNA and CDR2 YNFKEQ. The CDR3 DNA reads as TGTGCCAGCAGCCGACTAGCGGACTGGACCCAAGAGACCCAGTACTTC. Its translation is CASSRLADWTQETQYF.

The chain links TRBV5-1 to TRBJ1-5, with TRBD1 matching 9 bases. The CDR3 totals 15 residues. Germline V lookup: CDR1 SGHRS, CDR2 YFSETQ. The trim removed 4 bases at V and 7 bases at J, leaving 9 bases unmatched. CDR3: CASSPQGAQGQPQHF. CDR3 bases: TGCGCCAGCAGCCCACAGGGGGCTCAGGGACAGCCCCAGCATTTT.

The table lists this clonotype with many counts. This chain joins TRBV7-9 and TRBJ2-1, with 10 bases identical to TRBD2. The V gene's germline CDR1 is SEHNR and CDR2 FQNEAQ (reference sequence). The CDR3 spans 15 residues. Germline trimming cut 0 bases from V and 4 bases from J; bases unmatched to any gene: 0. The CDR3 protein is CASSLALAGYNEQFF. The CDR3 DNA sequence: TGTGCCAGCAGCTTAGCACTAGCGGGATACAATGAGCAGTTCTTC.

This clonotype appeared a few times. V is TRBV7-2 and J is TRBJ2-7; unclear D gene. Trimming stripped 1 base from V and 2 bases from J, with 9 bases between. CDR1 is SGHTA, CDR2 FQGNSA, per germline. There are 14 residues in the CDR3. This CDR3 is CASSLVYGPYEQYF. The CDR3 region has the DNA TGTGCCAGCAGCTTAGTGTACGGACCCTACGAGCAGTACTTC. The full variable domain, completed using reference TRBV7-2 and TRBJ2-7, is GAGVSQSPSNKVTEKGKDVELRCDPISGHTALYWYRQSLGQGLEFLIYFQGNSAPDKSGLPSDRFSAERTGGSVSTLTIQRTQQEDSAVYLCASSLVYGPYEQYFGPGTRLTVT.

The table lists this clonotype with many counts. V and J are TRBV5-1 and TRBJ2-2; D gene uncertain. This CDR3 contains 15 residues. V lost 0 bases and J lost 4, with 10 bases in between. Germline V gene sequence: CDR1 SGHRS, CDR2 YFSETQ. The CDR3 nucleotides are TGCGCCAGCAGCTTGGCCTTATGGGGCACCGGGGAGCTGTTTTTT. It specifies CASSLALWGTGELFF. Full variable domain (rest looked up from reference TRBV5-1 and TRBJ2-2): KAGVTQTPRYLIKTRGQQVTLSCSPISGHRSVSWYQQTPGQGLQFLFEYFSETQRNKGNFPGRFSGRQFSNSRSEMNVSTLELGDSALYLCASSLALWGTGELFFGEGSRLTVL.

This clonotype was seen more than once but under ten times. V gene TRBV15 combines with J gene TRBJ2-7; TRBD1 matches 7 bases. The V and J ends lost 2 bases and 0 bases, in that order; junction bases with no gene match: 4. The CDR3 is 15 residues long. Germline CDR1 LNHNV, CDR2 YYDKDF (reference sequence). The CDR3 spells CATSRHRDSSYEQYF. The CDR3 DNA reads as TGTGCCACCAGCAGACACCGGGACAGCTCCTACGAGCAGTACTTC.